Sequencing of this T cell receptor (beta chain) was carried out in a study of T cell repertoires in cytomegalovirus infection. The wider study: Indications came from public TCR beta signatures; they pointed to CMV infection and to a matching HLA type. Overall study findings and caveats: HLA-C-restricted CMV-specific TCR beta clonotypes prevailed in the ex vivo response.

This CDR3 has 12 residues. Germline assignment: CDR1 SQVTM and CDR2 ANQGSEA. V lost 7 bases, J lost 1 base, and 10 bases lay in between. One entry per CDR3 protein, called by TCRdb with MiXCR from the reads. Among roughly 120,000 distinct CDR3 sequences listed, 25% to 35% were seen once. About this clonotype: Its target is not known.

This chain uses TRBV29-1 with TRBJ1-1; D is undetermined. Sequenced here: CD8+ T cells from cultured PBMCs, sampled from culture after CMV antigen stimulation. This receptor was obtained from a human donor in good health (CMV status not recorded). Some clones in this sample may be carry-over from other donors' samples. Here the CDR3 DNA reads TGCAGCGCCAAACGAGAGAACACTGAAGCTTTCTTT. Protein: CSAKRENTEAFF.